The 31 T cell receptor beta chains below come from one sample, sequenced in a study of T cell responses to AZD1222 COVID-19 vaccine. Assay: immunoSEQ multiplex PCR; the TCRdb copy retains only in-frame clones and omits some. This table holds about 180,000 clones, around nine tenths found once. The sample in question was peripheral blood, obtained on day 0 of AZD1222 vaccination. The source is an adult in good health.

The chain links TRBV7-8 to TRBJ2-2; D not certain. The CDR3 is made up of 12 amino acids. Trimming stripped 1 base from V and 4 bases from J, with 1 base between. The germline V gene has CDR1 SGHVS and CDR2 FQNEAQ. The CDR3 is CASSLGTGELFF. CDR3 in DNA: TGTGCCAGCAGCTTAGGCACCGGGGAGCTGTTTTTT. Full variable domain (remainder filled in from reference TRBV7-8 and TRBJ2-2): GAGVSQSPRYKVAKRGQDVALRCDPISGHVSLFWYQQALGQGPEFLTYFQNEAQLDKSGLPSDRFFAERPEGSVSTLKIQRTQQEDSAVYLCASSLGTGELFFGEGSRLTVL.

This clone was seen a few times. The chain joins TRBV5-8 to TRBJ2-7; D gene ambiguous. The CDR3 totals 10 residues. CDR1 and CDR2 from the germline V gene are SGHTS and YDEGEE. The germline V and J ends were trimmed by 4 bases and 2 bases, with 1 base remaining between them. Written as DNA, the CDR3 is TGTGCCAGCAGCGCCTACGAGCAGTACTTC. Its translation: CASSAYEQYF.

The chain joins TRBV6-5 to TRBJ2-7; D ambiguous. The CDR3 consists of 11 residues. In germline, CDR1 is MNHEY, CDR2 SVGAGI. V gave up 6 bases and J gave up 0 bases, with 3 bases separating them. For the CDR3, the DNA is TGTGCCAGCAGGGACTCCTACGAGCAGTACTTC. It yields the protein CASRDSYEQYF.

The chain recombines TRBV5-1 with TRBJ2-5; no clear D gene. In germline, CDR1 is SGHRS, CDR2 YFSETQ. The CDR3 is made up of 13 amino acids. Trimming removed 0 bases at V and 4 bases at J, with 7 bases between. For the CDR3, the DNA is TGCGCCAGCAGCTTGGCCTGGGGAGAGACCCAGTACTTC. It translates to CASSLAWGETQYF.

V and J are TRBV7-9 and TRBJ2-5; 12 bases are a match to TRBD2. The ends lost 5 bases at V and 5 bases at J; junction bases unmatched: 6. The germline V gene encodes CDR1 SEHNR and CDR2 FQNEAQ (reference sequence). The CDR3 contains 15 residues. CDR3 coding DNA: TGTGCCAGCAGCCGACTAGCGGGAGTCGGGGAGACCCAGTACTTC. Translated, it gives CASSRLAGVGETQYF.

J is TRBJ2-5 and V is TRBV5-1; TRBD1 matches at 8 bases. The CDR3 contains 13 residues. Germline V lookup: CDR1 SGHRS, CDR2 YFSETQ. The J segment lost 4 bases and the V segment lost 3 bases, leaving 2 bases of the junction unmatched. The CDR3 nucleotides read TGCGCCAGCAGCTCAGGGGGCGTAGAGACCCAGTACTTC. This sequence encodes CASSSGGVETQYF. Full variable domain (outside the CDR3, taken from reference TRBV5-1 and TRBJ2-5): KAGVTQTPRYLIKTRGQQVTLSCSPISGHRSVSWYQQTPGQGLQFLFEYFSETQRNKGNFPGRFSGRQFSNSRSEMNVSTLELGDSALYLCASSSGGVETQYFGPGTRLLVL.

The CDR3 spells CATSYGLLGSDTEAFF. In nucleotides, the CDR3 is TGTGCCACCAGCTACGGGCTTCTTGGGTCGGACACTGAAGCTTTCTTT. The chain joins TRBV15 to TRBJ1-1; D gene unclear. V shed 5 bases and J shed 3 bases, with 19 bases lying between them. The germline CDR1 and CDR2 sequences are LNHNV and YYDKDF (reference sequence). The CDR3 spans 16 residues.

The chain combines TRBV10-3 with TRBJ1-2; 10 nucleotides match TRBD1. The CDR3 contains 14 residues. Germline V gives CDR1 ENHRY, CDR2 SYGVKD. After removal of 2 bases from V and 8 bases from J, the junction contained 5 bases not matched to a gene. In nucleotides, the CDR3 is TGTGCCATCAGTGAGACCGGGACAGGGGACGGCTACACCTTC. It codes for CAISETGTGDGYTF.

CDR3 amino acids: CASSVQGREKLFF. CDR3 bases: TGTGCCAGCAGTGTACAGGGGAGGGAAAAACTGTTTTTT. This chain links TRBV2 with TRBJ1-4; TRBD1 agrees at 7 bases. Germline assignment: CDR1 SNHLY and CDR2 FYNNEI. The CDR3 extends over 13 amino acids. Unmatched junction bases numbered 4, after V lost 4 bases and J lost 8 bases.

This clone was recorded once. The gene calls are TRBV18 and TRBJ1-4; 9 bases agree with TRBD1. V gave up 4 bases and J gave up 14 bases; unmatched junction bases: 8. CDR3 length: 13 residues. Germline V gene lookup returns CDR1 KGHSH and CDR2 LQKENI. The CDR3 nucleotides read TGTGCCAGCTCACTCGGACAGGGGAAGGGGCTGTTTTTT. Translating it yields CASSLGQGKGLFF.

This clone was counted once. The CDR3 loop is CASSGTGRNGYTF. CDR3 sequence (DNA): TGCGCCAGCAGCGGTACAGGGAGGAATGGCTACACCTTC. V usage is TRBV4-1 and J usage is TRBJ1-2; a possible D gene is TRBD1 (6 bases). The CDR3 consists of 13 residues. The germline V gene encodes CDR1 MGHRA and CDR2 YSYEKL. Trimming took off 5 bases at V and 6 bases at J, with 13 bases between the two ends.

The chain combines TRBV7-2 with TRBJ1-5, with 9 bases fitting TRBD1. V gave up 0 bases and J gave up 4 bases; unmatched junction bases: 4. Germline assignment: CDR1 SGHTA and CDR2 FQGNSA. This CDR3 has 16 residues. Here the CDR3 reads CASSLALGTGNQPQHF. CDR3 nucleotides: TGTGCCAGCAGCTTAGCGCTTGGGACAGGGAATCAGCCCCAGCATTTT.

The chain recombines TRBV9 with TRBJ2-1; D not resolved. The germline V gene encodes CDR1 SGDLS and CDR2 YYNGEE. The germline V and J ends were trimmed by 0 bases and 0 bases, with 7 bases remaining between them. This CDR3 comprises 15 residues. The CDR3 bases are TGTGCCAGCAGCGTAGTTCTCGGCTCCTACAATGAGCAGTTCTTC. Protein: CASSVVLGSYNEQFF.

The rearrangement links TRBV12-3 or TRBV12-4 to TRBJ2-2; D is unclear. CDR3 length equals 13 residues. V was cut by 6 bases and J by 7 bases, with 12 bases left in between. The CDR3 is CASSRRDNGELFF. CDR3 sequence (DNA): TGTGCCAGCAGCCGTAGGGATAACGGGGAGCTGTTTTTT.

The CDR3 DNA follows: TGCGCCAGCAGCTTGGTTGCAGGGGATAATTCACCCCTCCACTTT. Protein: CASSLVAGDNSPLHF. The rearrangement uses TRBV5-1 and TRBJ1-6; possible D gene TRBD1, 6 bases. The CDR3 contains 15 residues. Germline-derived CDR1 and CDR2 are SGHRS and YFSETQ. Trimming removed 0 bases at V and 5 bases at J, with 9 bases between. The variable domain in full, with the rest retrieved from reference TRBV5-1 and TRBJ1-6, is KAGVTQTPRYLIKTRGQQVTLSCSPISGHRSVSWYQQTPGQGLQFLFEYFSETQRNKGNFPGRFSGRQFSNSRSEMNVSTLELGDSALYLCASSLVAGDNSPLHFGNGTRLTVT.

The count of this clone is one. The chain carries TRBV19 and TRBJ2-1, with a weak D call TRBD2 (7 bases). CDR3 length equals 15 residues. The V end was cut by 7 bases, the J end by 3 bases, with 16 bases between. Germline values: CDR1 LNHDA, CDR2 SQIVND (reference sequence). CDR3 sequence reads: CASTGASGSYNEQFF. The CDR3 DNA follows: TGTGCCAGTACGGGGGCTAGCGGTAGCTACAATGAGCAGTTCTTC. Combining the CDR3 with reference TRBV19 and TRBJ2-1 gives the whole variable domain DGGITQSPKYLFRKEGQNVTLSCEQNLNHDAMYWYRQDPGQGLRLIYYSQIVNDFQKGDIAEGYSVSREKKESFPLTVTSAQKNPTAFYLCASTGASGSYNEQFFGPGTRLTVL.

This chain links TRBV14 with TRBJ2-7; D is possibly TRBD1 (5 bases). The CDR3 runs 14 residues. Trimming left V 1 base short and J 0 bases short, with 7 bases between. CDR1 SGHDN and CDR2 FVKESK come from the germline V gene. CDR3 in DNA: TGTGCCAGCAGCCAAGTAGACAGCTCCTACGAGCAGTACTTC. It specifies CASSQVDSSYEQYF.

The chain recombines TRBV3-1 (or the pseudogene TRBV3-2) with TRBJ1-4, with D uncertain. The length of the CDR3 is 13 residues. Germline lookup yields CDR1 LGHDT and CDR2 YNNKEL (reference sequence). V dropped 0 bases and J dropped 8 bases, with 7 bases sitting between them. The CDR3 region has the DNA TGTGCCAGCAGCCAAGATGGGTGGGAAAAACTGTTTTTT. Protein: CASSQDGWEKLFF.

J is TRBJ1-2 and V is TRBV5-5; TRBD1 is a possible D gene (6 bases). Between the trimmed V and J ends, which lost 3 bases and 8 bases, there was a span of 23 bases. This CDR3 region has 16 residues. From germline, CDR1 is SGHKS and CDR2 YYEKEE (reference sequence). CDR3 protein: CASSSVGMGAGGGYTF. CDR3 DNA: TGTGCCAGCAGCTCGGTGGGGATGGGGGCTGGCGGCGGCTACACCTTC.

The rearrangement uses TRBV7-2 and TRBJ1-4, with 9 nucleotides matching TRBD1. The CDR3 has 15 residues. The J segment lost 4 bases and the V segment lost 4 bases, leaving 4 bases of the junction unmatched. Germline values: CDR1 SGHTA, CDR2 FQGNSA. This CDR3 is CASSSPGQGNEKLFF. CDR3 coding DNA: TGTGCCAGCAGCTCGCCGGGACAGGGTAATGAAAAACTGTTTTTT. Full variable domain (missing parts from reference TRBV7-2 and TRBJ1-4): GAGVSQSPSNKVTEKGKDVELRCDPISGHTALYWYRQSLGQGLEFLIYFQGNSAPDKSGLPSDRFSAERTGGSVSTLTIQRTQQEDSAVYLCASSSPGQGNEKLFFGSGTQLSVL.

This chain links TRBV5-1 with TRBJ2-3, with 14 bases that match TRBD2. This CDR3 has 16 residues. Germline V gene data show CDR1 as SGHRS and CDR2 as YFSETQ. The ends lost 0 bases at V and 6 bases at J; junction bases unmatched: 3. CDR3 sequence (DNA): TGCGCCAGCAGCTTGGGGGGACTAGCGGGAGCGGATACGCAGTATTTT. Protein: CASSLGGLAGADTQYF. The entire variable domain, with the rest obtained from reference TRBV5-1 and TRBJ2-3, is as follows: KAGVTQTPRYLIKTRGQQVTLSCSPISGHRSVSWYQQTPGQGLQFLFEYFSETQRNKGNFPGRFSGRQFSNSRSEMNVSTLELGDSALYLCASSLGGLAGADTQYFGPGTRLTVL.

The chain couples TRBV10-3 to TRBJ2-5, with D perhaps TRBD1 (6 bases). Per germline, CDR1 ENHRY and CDR2 SYGVKD. The CDR3 has 12 residues. V was trimmed by 6 bases and J by 9 bases, leaving 14 bases between them. CDR3 nucleotide sequence: TGTGCCATCAGGGACAGTCTTGGGTCCCAGTACTTC. It yields the protein CAIRDSLGSQYF.

The J gene is TRBJ2-1, the V gene TRBV7-7, with D unclear. Germline values: CDR1 SSHAT, CDR2 FNYEAQ (reference sequence). Trimming left V 5 bases short and J 2 bases short, with 13 bases between. The CDR3 length is 15 residues. The CDR3 DNA reads TGTGCCAGCAGCCCAAGTGGTCCCGCCTACAATGAGCAGTTCTTC. As protein: CASSPSGPAYNEQFF.

V and J are TRBV27 and TRBJ2-3; the D is unclear. V was trimmed by 1 base and J by 7 bases, leaving 15 bases between them. This CDR3 has 15 amino acids. Germline V CDR1 and CDR2: MNHEY, SMNVEV (reference sequence). CDR3 in DNA: TGTGCCAGCAGTTTATTGGAACAGATGATACATACGCAGTATTTT. Its translation: CASSLLEQMIHTQYF.

The rearrangement joins TRBV20-1 to TRBJ2-7; no definite D call. The V end was cut by 6 bases, the J end by 2 bases, with 8 bases between. Germline CDR1 and CDR2: DFQATT and SNEGSKA (reference sequence). This CDR3 has 11 amino acids. The CDR3 protein is CSASKTYEQYF. In nucleotides, the CDR3 is TGCAGTGCAAGTAAGACCTACGAGCAGTACTTC.

The chain couples TRBV30 to TRBJ1-2; 11 nucleotides match TRBD1. The ends lost 3 bases at V and 7 bases at J; junction bases unmatched: 7. Per the germline V gene, CDR1 is GTSNPN and CDR2 is SVGIG (reference sequence). This CDR3 region has 14 residues. The CDR3 DNA reads as TGTGCCTGGAGGAATGGACAGGGGGCGCTTGGCTACACCTTC. Amino acid sequence: CAWRNGQGALGYTF.

The chain employs TRBV6-5 and TRBJ1-5, with D hard to call. V was pared by 6 bases and J by 3 bases, with 12 bases between. CDR1 is MNHEY, CDR2 SVGAGI, per germline. The CDR3 is 14 amino acids. CDR3 bases: TGTGCCAGCAGCTACGGAGTCGACAATCAGCCCCAGCATTTT. Its translation: CASSYGVDNQPQHF.

This chain links TRBV11-3 with TRBJ2-1; D not certain. The V and J ends lost 2 bases and 6 bases respectively, with 8 bases between them. Germline V CDR1 and CDR2: SGHNT, YENEEA. This CDR3 comprises 13 residues. The CDR3 region is CASSLMATNEQFF. The CDR3 coding sequence is TGTGCCAGCAGCTTAATGGCTACCAATGAGCAGTTCTTC.

The gene calls are TRBV2 and TRBJ2-2; TRBD2 aligns across 7 bases. CDR1 is SNHLY and CDR2 is FYNNEI in the germline V gene. This CDR3 is 14 amino acids long. V shed 8 bases, J shed 5 bases, and the junction held 8 bases outside the gene matches. CDR3 sequence: CASSIRAGTGELFF. The CDR3 bases are TGTGCCAGCTCTATACGAGCGGGAACCGGGGAGCTGTTTTTT.

The J gene is TRBJ1-2, the V gene TRBV18; D not resolved. Trimming shortened V by 2 bases and J by 2 bases, and 3 bases separated the two germline ends. In germline, CDR1 is KGHSH, CDR2 LQKENI. The length of the CDR3 is 12 residues. In nucleotides, the CDR3 is TGTGCCAGCTCACCAGGGAACTATGGCTACACCTTC. Translation gives CASSPGNYGYTF.

V is TRBV3-1 (or the pseudogene TRBV3-2) and J is TRBJ2-7; no reliable D call. This CDR3 region has 14 residues. From germline, CDR1 is LGHDT and CDR2 YNNKEL (reference sequence). Trimming pared 4 bases from V and 6 bases from J, leaving 16 bases between. CDR3 DNA: TGTGCCAGCAGCCTAAGCACGTTCGCCGGCGAGCAGTACTTC. Translating it yields CASSLSTFAGEQYF.